This TCR beta chain originates from a study of T cell repertoires in cytomegalovirus infection. This clonotype showed up just a few times. The antigen remains undetermined. The V and J ends lost 3 bases and 4 bases, in that order; junction bases with no gene match: 7. The CDR3 is 17 residues long. TCRdb called the reads again in MiXCR, with one record for every CDR3 protein. Of 700,000 to 950,000 distinct CDR3 sequences in the sample, about 30% are singletons; the top ten hold roughly 12%. The clonotype originates from a human donor in good health (CMV status not recorded). Some clones in this sample may be carry-over from other donors' samples. Sequenced material: cultured CD8+ T cells from PBMCs, taken from culture after CMV antigen stimulation. This chain links TRBV12-3 or TRBV12-4 with TRBJ2-3, with 13 positions matching TRBD2. CDR3 amino acids: CASSFTSGGVEPDTQYF. The DNA for the CDR3 is TGTGCCAGCAGTTTCACTAGCGGGGGGGTCGAGCCAGATACGCAGTATTTT.